These T cell receptor beta chains were read from a single sample in a study of response to subunit inactivated influenza vaccine. Using its own MiXCR run on the RT-PCR reads, TCRdb lists one record per CDR3 protein. In the table there are around 850,000 distinct CDR3 sequences, roughly 20% of which are singletons. Sequenced material: PBMCs from blood, taken roughly 5 days after vaccination. The receptors were sampled from a middle-aged man who received an inactivated influenza vaccine. CDR3s include the opening cysteine and the closing phenylalanine or tryptophan. A D gene is named only where the DNA matches it firmly. Not every row has a clone size; where given, it reads once, few, many or a size class.

>TRBD1|.|TRBJ2-7|TRBV7-2
CASSRDRDNEQYF
TGTGCCAGCAGCCGGGACAGGGACAACGAGCAGTACTTC
>.|few|TRBJ2-2|TRBV24-1
CATSDPMVGGTGELFF
TGTGCCACCAGTGACCCCATGGTGGGGGGTACCGGGGAGCTGTTTTTT
>.|.|TRBJ2-1|TRBV21-1
CASSKLLGEQFF
TGTGCCAGCAGCAAACTCCTTGGAGAGCAGTTCTTC
>TRBD2|few|TRBJ2-7|TRBV20-1
CSASFAGGTYEQYF
TGCAGTGCTAGTTTCGCGGGAGGCACTTACGAGCAGTACTTC
>.|few|TRBJ2-3|TRBV15
CATSRVGYPSTDTQYF
TGTGCCACCAGCAGAGTTGGGTACCCTAGCACAGATACGCAGTATTTT
>.|few|TRBJ1-5|TRBV6-1
CASRKGRNSNQPQHF
TGTGCCAGCAGGAAGGGACGGAATAGCAATCAGCCCCAGCATTTT
>TRBD2|few|TRBJ2-5|TRBV6-1
CASSQLGLEETQYF
TGTGCCAGCAGTCAACTGGGACTAGAAGAGACCCAGTACTTC
>.|few|TRBJ2-1|TRBV7-2
CASSLAVLARQYNEQFF
TGTGCCAGCAGCCTAGCCGTACTAGCAAGACAATACAATGAGCAGTTCTTC
>.|few|TRBJ2-5|TRBV4-2
CASSQEGSRAETQYF
TGTGCCAGCAGCCAAGAAGGGTCTAGGGCGGAGACCCAGTACTTC
>.|.|TRBJ1-5|TRBV10-3
CAISETGYQPQHF
TGTGCCATCAGCGAAACAGGGTATCAGCCCCAGCATTTT
>TRBD2|.|TRBJ2-2|TRBV6-1
CASSRLFSSGRETGELFF
TGTGCCAGCAGTCGGCTATTTTCTAGCGGGAGGGAAACCGGGGAGCTGTTTTTT
>TRBD2|many|TRBJ2-1|TRBV29-1
CSATPSGRYNEQFF
TGCAGCGCCACCCCTAGCGGGAGATACAATGAGCAGTTCTTC
>.|.|TRBJ2-2|TRBV11-3
CASSSPRQTGELVF
TGTGCCAGCAGCTCCCCACGTCAGACCGGGGAGCTGGTTTTT
>.|many|TRBJ2-5|TRBV7-8
CASSRDQYQETQYF
TGTGCCAGCAGCAGAGACCAATACCAAGAGACCCAGTACTTC
>.|few|TRBJ1-1|TRBV19
CASKTEASRPGAFF
TGTGCCAGCAAGACAGAGGCATCCCGTCCTGGAGCTTTCTTT
>.|few|TRBJ2-3|TRBV27
CASSLMTNHRTDTQYF
TGTGCCAGCAGTTTAATGACTAACCATCGCACAGATACGCAGTATTTT
>TRBD2|few|TRBJ2-3|TRBV7-3
CASSPGLRETSGSRDTQYF
TGTGCCAGCAGCCCCGGACTCCGAGAGACTAGCGGGAGTAGGGATACGCAGTATTTT
>.|.|TRBJ2-5|TRBV7-8
CASSSLRAEGETQYF
TGTGCCAGCAGCTCGCTCCGGGCCGAGGGGGAGACCCAGTACTTC
>TRBD1|few|TRBJ1-1|TRBV7-9
CASSPGTDKAFF
TGTGCCAGCAGCCCAGGGACAGATAAAGCTTTCTTT